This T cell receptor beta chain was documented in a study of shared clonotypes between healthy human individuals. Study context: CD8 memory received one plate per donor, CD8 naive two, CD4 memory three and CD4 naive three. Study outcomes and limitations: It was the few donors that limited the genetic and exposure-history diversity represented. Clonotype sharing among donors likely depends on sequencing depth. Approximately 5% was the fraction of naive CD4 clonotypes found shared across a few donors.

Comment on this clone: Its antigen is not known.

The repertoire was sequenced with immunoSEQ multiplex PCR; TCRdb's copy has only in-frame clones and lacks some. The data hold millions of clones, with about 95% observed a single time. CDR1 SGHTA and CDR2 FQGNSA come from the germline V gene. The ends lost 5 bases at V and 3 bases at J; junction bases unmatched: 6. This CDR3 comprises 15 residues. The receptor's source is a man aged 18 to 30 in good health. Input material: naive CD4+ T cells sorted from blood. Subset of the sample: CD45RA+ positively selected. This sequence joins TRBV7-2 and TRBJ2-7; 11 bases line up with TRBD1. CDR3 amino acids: CASSVPGTGGYEQYF. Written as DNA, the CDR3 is TGTGCCAGCAGCGTACCGGGGACAGGGGGCTACGAGCAGTACTTC.